This T cell receptor beta chain was sequenced in a study of blood T cells in healthy people across ages. This clonotype has more than one count but fewer than ten. Combining a sample-barcoded 5' primer with a J-beta primer mix, a second PCR ran for 7 to 11 cycles. TCRdb fed the 5' RACE reads into MiXCR, producing one record per CDR3 protein. The profile shows 790,000 or so distinct CDR3 sequences, about 45% of them singletons. This CDR3 has 14 residues. CDR1 LGHDT and CDR2 YNNKEL come from the germline V gene (reference sequence). The V gene lost 1 base and the J gene lost 2 bases, with 8 bases spanning the gap.

The TCR originated in an elderly man in good health. Sequencing input: blood. J is TRBJ2-5 and V is TRBV3-1, with D unclear. CDR3 in amino acids: CASSQGTEQETQYF. The CDR3 bases are TGTGCCAGCAGCCAAGGAACAGAACAAGAGACCCAGTACTTC.